This T cell receptor beta chain is from a study of cytomegalovirus exposure and HLA in healthy donors. Germline CDR1 and CDR2: KGHSH and LQKENI. The ends lost 4 bases at V and 0 bases at J; junction bases unmatched: 8. CDR3 length: 17 amino acids. Regarding this clone: Its antigen is currently unknown.

Researchers ran the PCR with 60 Vbeta and 13 Jbeta primers. The method was immunoSEQ multiplex PCR; TCRdb's version includes in-frame clones alone and lacks a portion of them. The table shows around 94,000 clones, with 75% to 80% occurring only once. Broader study findings: Upon later analysis, TCR association rates were observed to vary by HLA locus, being highest for DRB1 and lowest for HLA-C. No immune exposure information besides CMV serostatus was available. The listing of 150 to 200 TCR beta chains classed them as cytomegalovirus-associated.

The TCR sequence derives from a woman aged 40-49 years in good health and CMV-seropositive. The sample consisted of PBMCs. V and J are TRBV18 and TRBJ1-3, with 8 bases fitting TRBD1. CDR3 loop: CASSLSGTGNSGNTIYF. DNA of the CDR3: TGTGCCAGCTCACTTTCGGGGACAGGCAACTCTGGAAACACCATATATTTT.